This T cell receptor beta chain was found in a study of blood T cells in healthy people across ages. The authors ran a second PCR of roughly 7 to 11 cycles using a sample-barcoded 5' primer and a J-beta primer mix. TCRdb ran MiXCR on the 5' RACE reads and lists one entry per CDR3 protein. The sample has roughly 700,000 distinct CDR3 sequences; approximately 49% are singletons. This clonotype turned up a few times. This CDR3 comprises 15 residues. Germline CDR1 is SGHTA and CDR2 is FQGNSA. The sequenced sample was blood. The chain joins TRBV7-2 to TRBJ2-1, with 11 bases identical to TRBD2. Judging by the DNA end, TRBJ2-7 fits better; the J call may be wrong. This TCR derives from a woman in her sixties in good health. CDR3 sequence reads: CASSFLAGGYNEQYF. CDR3 nucleotide sequence: TGTGCCAGCAGCTTTTTAGCGGGAGGGTACAATGAGCAGTACTTC.